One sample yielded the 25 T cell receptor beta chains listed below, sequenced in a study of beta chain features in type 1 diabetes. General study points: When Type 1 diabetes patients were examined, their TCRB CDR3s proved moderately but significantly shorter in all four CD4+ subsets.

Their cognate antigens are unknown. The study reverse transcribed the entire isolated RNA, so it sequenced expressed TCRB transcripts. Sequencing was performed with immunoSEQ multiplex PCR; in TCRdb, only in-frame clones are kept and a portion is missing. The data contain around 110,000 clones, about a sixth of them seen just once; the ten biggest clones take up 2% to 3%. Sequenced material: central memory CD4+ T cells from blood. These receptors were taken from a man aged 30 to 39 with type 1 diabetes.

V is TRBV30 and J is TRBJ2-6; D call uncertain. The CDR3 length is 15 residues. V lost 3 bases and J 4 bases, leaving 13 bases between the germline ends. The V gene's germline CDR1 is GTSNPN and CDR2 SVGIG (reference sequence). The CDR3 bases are TGTGCCTGGAGCCCCCTCCTGGGGGGGGCCAACGTCCTGACTTTC. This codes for CAWSPLLGGANVLTF.

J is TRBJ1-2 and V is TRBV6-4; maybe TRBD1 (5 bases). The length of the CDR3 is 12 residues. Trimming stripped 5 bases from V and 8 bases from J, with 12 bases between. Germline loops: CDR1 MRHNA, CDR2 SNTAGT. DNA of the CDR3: TGTGCCAGCAGTAACTGGGGCGGCGGCTACACCTTC. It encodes CASSNWGGGYTF.

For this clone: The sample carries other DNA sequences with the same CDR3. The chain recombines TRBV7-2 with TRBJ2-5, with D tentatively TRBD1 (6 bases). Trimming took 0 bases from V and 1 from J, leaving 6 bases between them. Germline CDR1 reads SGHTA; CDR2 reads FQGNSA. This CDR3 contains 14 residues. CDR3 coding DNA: TGTGCCAGCAGCTTAGCAGGGGGCCAAGAGACCCAGTACTTC. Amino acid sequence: CASSLAGGQETQYF.

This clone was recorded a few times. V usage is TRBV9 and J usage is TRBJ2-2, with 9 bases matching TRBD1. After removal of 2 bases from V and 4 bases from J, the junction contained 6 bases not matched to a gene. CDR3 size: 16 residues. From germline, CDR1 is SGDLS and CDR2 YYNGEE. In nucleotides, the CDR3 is TGTGCCAGCAGCGTTGGACAGGGGTATGGCACCGGGGAGCTGTTTTTT. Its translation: CASSVGQGYGTGELFF.

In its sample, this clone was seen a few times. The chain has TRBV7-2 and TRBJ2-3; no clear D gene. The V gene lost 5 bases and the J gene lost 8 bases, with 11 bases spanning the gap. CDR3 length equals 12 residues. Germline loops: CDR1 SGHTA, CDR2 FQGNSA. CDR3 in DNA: TGTGCCAGCAGCCCCCGATATGCTACGCAGTATTTT. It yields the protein CASSPRYATQYF.

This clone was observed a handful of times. In nucleotides, the CDR3 is TGTGCCAGCAGTCAAGGCCCCCTAAGGGGACAGGGGTATGGCACCGGGGAGCTGTTTTTT. Its translation: CASSQGPLRGQGYGTGELFF. The chain couples TRBV6-1 to TRBJ2-2; TRBD1 matches at 10 bases. The ends lost 5 bases at V and 4 bases at J; junction bases unmatched: 19. Germline V lookup: CDR1 MNHNS, CDR2 SASEGT. CDR3 length equals 20 residues.

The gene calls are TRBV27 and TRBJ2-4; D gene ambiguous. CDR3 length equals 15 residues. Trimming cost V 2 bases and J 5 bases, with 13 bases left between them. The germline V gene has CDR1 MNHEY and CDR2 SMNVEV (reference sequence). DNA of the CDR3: TGTGCCAGCAGTTTACGTTTTGACGGCGAAAACATTCAGTACTTC. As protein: CASSLRFDGENIQYF.

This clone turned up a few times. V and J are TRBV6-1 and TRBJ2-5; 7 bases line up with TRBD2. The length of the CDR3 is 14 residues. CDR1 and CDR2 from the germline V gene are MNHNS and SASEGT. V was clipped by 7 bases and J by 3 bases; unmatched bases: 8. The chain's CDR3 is CASTRGVMEETQYF. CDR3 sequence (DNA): TGTGCCAGCACCCGGGGGGTGATGGAAGAGACCCAGTACTTC.

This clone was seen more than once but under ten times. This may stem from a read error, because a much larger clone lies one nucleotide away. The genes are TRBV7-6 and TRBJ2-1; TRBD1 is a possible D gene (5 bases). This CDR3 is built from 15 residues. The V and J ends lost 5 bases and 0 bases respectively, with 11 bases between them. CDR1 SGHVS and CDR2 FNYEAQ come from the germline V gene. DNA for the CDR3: TGTGCCAGCAGCCCGCGACAGAGCTCCTACAATGAGCAGTTCTTC. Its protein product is CASSPRQSSYNEQFF.

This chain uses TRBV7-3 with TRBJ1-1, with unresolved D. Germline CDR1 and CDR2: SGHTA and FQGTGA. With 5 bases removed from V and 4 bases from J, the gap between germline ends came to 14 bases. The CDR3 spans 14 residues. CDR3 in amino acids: CASSTTPGPTEAFF. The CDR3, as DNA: TGTGCCAGCAGCACCACGCCGGGCCCCACTGAAGCTTTCTTT. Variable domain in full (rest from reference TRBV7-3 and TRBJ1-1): GAGVSQTPSNKVTEKGKYVELRCDPISGHTALYWYRQSLGQGPEFLIYFQGTGAADDSGLPNDRFFAVRPEGSVSTLKIQRTERGDSAVYLCASSTTPGPTEAFFGQGTRLTVV.

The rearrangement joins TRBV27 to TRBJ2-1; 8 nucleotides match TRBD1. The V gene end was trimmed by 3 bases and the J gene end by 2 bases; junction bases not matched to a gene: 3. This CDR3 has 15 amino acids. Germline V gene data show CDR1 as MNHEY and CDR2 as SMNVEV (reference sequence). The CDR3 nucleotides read TGTGCCAGCAGTTTCCCGACAGGGGCCTACAATGAGCAGTTCTTC. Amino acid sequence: CASSFPTGAYNEQFF.

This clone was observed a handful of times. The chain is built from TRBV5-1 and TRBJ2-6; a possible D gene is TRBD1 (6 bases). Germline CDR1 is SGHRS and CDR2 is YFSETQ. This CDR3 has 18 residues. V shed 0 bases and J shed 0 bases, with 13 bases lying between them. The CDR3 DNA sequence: TGCGCCAGCAGCTTGGATGGGACAATATACTCTGGGGCCAACGTCCTGACTTTC. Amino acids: CASSLDGTIYSGANVLTF.

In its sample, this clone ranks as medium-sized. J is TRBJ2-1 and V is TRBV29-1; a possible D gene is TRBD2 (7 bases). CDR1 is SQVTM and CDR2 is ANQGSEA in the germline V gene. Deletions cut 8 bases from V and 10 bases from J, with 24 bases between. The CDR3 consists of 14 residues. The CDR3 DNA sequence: TGCAGCTCCTTCCCCGATAGGGGGGGCGGCGAGCAGTTCTTC. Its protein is CSSFPDRGGGEQFF.

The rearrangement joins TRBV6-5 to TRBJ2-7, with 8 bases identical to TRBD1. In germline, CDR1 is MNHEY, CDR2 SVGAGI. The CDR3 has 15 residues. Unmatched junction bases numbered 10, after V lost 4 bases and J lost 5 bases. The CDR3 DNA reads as TGTGCCAGCAGTTCAGGGGGCGCGTCGAAGGACGAGCAGTACTTC. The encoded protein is CASSSGGASKDEQYF.

DNA for the CDR3: TGTGCCAGCTCACCACCGGTGCGGCTAGCGGGGAGCACAGATACGCAGTATTTT. This encodes CASSPPVRLAGSTDTQYF. This rearrangement joins TRBV18 to TRBJ2-3; TRBD2 agrees at 9 bases. The CDR3 has 18 residues. The V and J ends lost 0 bases and 0 bases, in that order; junction bases with no gene match: 7. The germline V gene has CDR1 KGHSH and CDR2 LQKENI.

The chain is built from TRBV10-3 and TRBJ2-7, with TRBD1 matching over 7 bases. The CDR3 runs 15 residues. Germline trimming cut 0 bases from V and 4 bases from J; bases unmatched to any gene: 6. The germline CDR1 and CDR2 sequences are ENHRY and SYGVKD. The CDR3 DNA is TGTGCCATCAGTGAGTCTATCGGGACAGAATACGAGCAGTACTTC. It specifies CAISESIGTEYEQYF.

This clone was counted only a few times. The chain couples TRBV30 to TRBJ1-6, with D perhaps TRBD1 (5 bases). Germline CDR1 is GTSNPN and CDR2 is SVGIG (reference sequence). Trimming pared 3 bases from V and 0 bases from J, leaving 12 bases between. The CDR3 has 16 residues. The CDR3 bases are TGTGCCTGGAGCTTCCAGGGAAGCTCCTATAATTCACCCCTCCACTTT. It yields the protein CAWSFQGSSYNSPLHF.

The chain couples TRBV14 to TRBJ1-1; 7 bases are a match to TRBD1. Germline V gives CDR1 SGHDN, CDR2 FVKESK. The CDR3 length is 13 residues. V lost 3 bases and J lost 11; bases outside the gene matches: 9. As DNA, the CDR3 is TGTGCCAGCAGCCAGGAACAGGGGCGGGATGCTTTCTTT. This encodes CASSQEQGRDAFF. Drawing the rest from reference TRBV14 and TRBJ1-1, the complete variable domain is EAGVTQFPSHSVIEKGQTVTLRCDPISGHDNLYWYRRVMGKEIKFLLHFVKESKQDESGMPNNRFLAERTGGTYSTLKVQPAELEDSGVYFCASSQEQGRDAFFGQGTRLTVV.

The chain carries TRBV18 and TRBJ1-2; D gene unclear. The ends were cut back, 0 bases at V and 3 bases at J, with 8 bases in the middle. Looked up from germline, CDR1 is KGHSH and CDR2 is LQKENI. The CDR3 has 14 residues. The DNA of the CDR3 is TGTGCCAGCTCACCACCGAGGGTAGACTATGGCTACACCTTC. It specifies CASSPPRVDYGYTF.

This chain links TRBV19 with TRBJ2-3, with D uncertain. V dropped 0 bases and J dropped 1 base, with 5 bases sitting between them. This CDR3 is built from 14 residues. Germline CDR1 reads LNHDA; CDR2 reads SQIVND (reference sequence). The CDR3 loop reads CASSIESRTDTQYF. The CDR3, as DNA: TGTGCCAGTAGTATAGAGTCTCGCACAGATACGCAGTATTTT.

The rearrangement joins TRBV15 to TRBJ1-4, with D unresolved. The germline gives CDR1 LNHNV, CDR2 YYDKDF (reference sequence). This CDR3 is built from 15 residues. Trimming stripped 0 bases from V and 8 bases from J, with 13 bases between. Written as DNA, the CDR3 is TGTGCCACCAGCAGAGATCCCCGGACGGAAGAAAAACTGTTTTTT. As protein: CATSRDPRTEEKLFF.

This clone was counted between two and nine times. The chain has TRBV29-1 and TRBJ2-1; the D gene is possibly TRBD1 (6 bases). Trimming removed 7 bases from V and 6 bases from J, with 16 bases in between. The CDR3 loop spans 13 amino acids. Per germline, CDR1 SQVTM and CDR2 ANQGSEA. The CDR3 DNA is TGCAGCGCAGGGACAACGGGGCTCAATGAGCAGTTCTTC. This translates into CSAGTTGLNEQFF.

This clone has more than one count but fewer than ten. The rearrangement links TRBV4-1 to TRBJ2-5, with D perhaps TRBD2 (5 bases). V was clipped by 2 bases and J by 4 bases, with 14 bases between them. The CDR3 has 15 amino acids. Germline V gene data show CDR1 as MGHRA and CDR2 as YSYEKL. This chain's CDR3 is CASSQPGEPAETQYF. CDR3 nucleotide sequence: TGCGCCAGCAGCCAACCCGGGGAGCCGGCAGAGACCCAGTACTTC.

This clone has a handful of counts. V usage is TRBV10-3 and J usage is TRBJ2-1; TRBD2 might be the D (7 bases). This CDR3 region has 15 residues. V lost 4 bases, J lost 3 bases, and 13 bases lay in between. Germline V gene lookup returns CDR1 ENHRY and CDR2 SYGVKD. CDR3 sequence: CAISVGGGSYNEQFF. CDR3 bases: TGTGCCATCAGTGTAGGCGGGGGCAGCTACAATGAGCAGTTCTTC.

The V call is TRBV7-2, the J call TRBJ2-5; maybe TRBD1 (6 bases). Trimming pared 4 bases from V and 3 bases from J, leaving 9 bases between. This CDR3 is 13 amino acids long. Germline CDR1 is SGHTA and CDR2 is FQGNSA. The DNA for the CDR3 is TGTGCCAGCAGCTCGCACAGGGAAGAGACCCAGTACTTC. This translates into CASSSHREETQYF. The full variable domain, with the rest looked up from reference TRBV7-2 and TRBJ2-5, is GAGVSQSPSNKVTEKGKDVELRCDPISGHTALYWYRQSLGQGLEFLIYFQGNSAPDKSGLPSDRFSAERTGGSVSTLTIQRTQQEDSAVYLCASSSHREETQYFGPGTRLLVL.